These T cell receptor beta chains were read from a single sample in a study of graft-versus-host responses after intestinal transplantation. The assay was immunoSEQ multiplex PCR, and TCRdb's table has in-frame clones only and misses some. Of about 9,800 clones in the sample, approximately 89% were seen once. The sample in question was PBMCs, obtained just over 42 days after intestinal transplant. The source of these receptors is a human patient who received an intestinal transplant, so some T cells may come from the graft donor. CDR3s include the opening cysteine and the closing phenylalanine or tryptophan. The D gene is left open where the match is weak. Where a row states a size, it is once, few, many or the class of an expanded clone; other rows omit it.

-	TRBV6-1	TRBJ1-6	-	CASSEPEGLSPLHF	TGTGCCAGCAGTGAACCAGAAGGGCTTTCACCCCTCCACTTT
-	TRBV18	TRBJ2-5	-	CASSFGAATKIFQETQYF	TGTGCCAGCTCCTTCGGGGCAGCCACTAAGATTTTCCAAGAGACCCAGTACTTC
-	TRBV7-9	TRBJ1-1	-	CASSSPSAEAFF	TGTGCCAGCAGCTCCCCATCAGCTGAAGCTTTCTTT
-	TRBV9	TRBJ2-1	-	CASSETGGSLYNEQFF	TGTGCCAGCAGCGAGACAGGAGGGAGCCTCTACAATGAGCAGTTCTTC
-	TRBV4-1	TRBJ2-2	-	CASSQSRGGELFF	TGCGCCAGCAGCCAATCTCGTGGCGGGGAGCTGTTTTTT
TRBD1	TRBV10-3	TRBJ1-3	-	CAISESRQGGPDTLRNTIYF	TGTGCCATCAGTGAGTCGCGACAGGGGGGTCCGGATACCCTTAGGAACACCATATATTTT
-	TRBV11-2	TRBJ2-2	once	CASSQDRGGELFF	TGTGCCAGCAGCCAAGACCGGGGAGGGGAGCTGTTTTTT
-	TRBV6-1	TRBJ2-4	once	CASSERQRLAKNIQYF	TGTGCCAGCAGTGAAAGGCAAAGACTAGCCAAAAACATTCAGTACTTC
-	TRBV9	TRBJ2-5	-	CASSVDQGWVETQYF	TGTGCCAGCAGCGTAGATCAGGGTTGGGTGGAGACCCAGTACTTC
-	TRBV5-6	TRBJ2-3	-	CASSWRVDSPTDTQYF	TGTGCCAGCAGCTGGAGGGTTGACTCCCCCACAGATACGCAGTATTTT
-	TRBV7-6	TRBJ2-3	-	CASSRFTSTDTQYF	TGTGCCAGCAGCCGTTTCACTAGCACAGATACGCAGTATTTT
TRBD2	TRBV7-6	TRBJ2-5	-	CASSLGTSGNAGETQYF	TGTGCCAGCAGCTTAGGGACTAGCGGGAATGCTGGAGAGACCCAGTACTTC
-	TRBV5-1	TRBJ2-7	-	CASSNLGKTYEQYF	TGCGCCAGCAGCAACCTAGGAAAAACCTACGAGCAGTACTTC
-	TRBV10-1	TRBJ2-6	-	CASTPPLGLFVSGANVLTF	TGCGCCAGCACCCCCCCCCTTGGGCTCTTCGTGTCTGGGGCCAACGTCCTGACTTTC